These T cell receptor beta chains were read from a single sample in a study of cytomegalovirus exposure and HLA in healthy donors. Profiling relied on immunoSEQ multiplex PCR, and the TCRdb table lists in-frame clones only, not all of them. The profile shows some 200,000 clones, more than 60% of them singletons. The sample taken for sequencing was PBMCs. These receptors all come from a girl aged 2 to 9 in good health and CMV-seronegative. Both conserved end residues are part of each CDR3. Fields, in order: clone size, V gene, D gene, J gene, CDR3 DNA, CDR3 protein. The D gene is left open where the match is weak. Expanded clones get a size class; other rows say once, few or many, or leave the size out.

>.|TRBV19|TRBD1|TRBJ2-3
TGTGCCAGTAGTATAGCCGGGGCAGGGGGCTTTTGGAGCGCAGATACGCAGTATTTT
CASSIAGAGGFWSADTQYF
>.|TRBV5-1|.|TRBJ1-1
TGCGCCAGCAGCTTGGGGGGGGTTGGCTTGGGAACTGAAGCTTTCTTT
CASSLGGVGLGTEAFF
>.|TRBV12-5|.|TRBJ1-1
TGTGCTAGTGGTTTAAATCTCCTAGGTGCTTTCTTT
CASGLNLLGAFF
>.|TRBV5-1|TRBD1|TRBJ1-1
TGCGCCAGCAGCCTAACAGGGGCCACTGAAGCTTTCTTT
CASSLTGATEAFF
>.|TRBV10-2|TRBD1|TRBJ1-2
TGCGCCAGCAGGGGACAGGGGGCGAGTATCAGTGGCTACACCTTC
CASRGQGASISGYTF
>.|TRBV5-4|TRBD2|TRBJ2-7
TGTGCCAGCAGCCAAGGACTAGCGGGAGGATCCTACGAGCAGTACTTC
CASSQGLAGGSYEQYF
>.|TRBV6-5|.|TRBJ1-1
TGTGCCAGCAGTTACTCGAGGGCGGGGCACGGAGCTTTCTTT
CASSYSRAGHGAFF
>.|TRBV2|.|TRBJ2-3
TGTGCCAGCTCTCGGGCGGGACAGTATCCAGATACGCAGTATTTT
CASSRAGQYPDTQYF
>.|TRBV19|.|TRBJ1-2
TGTGCCAGTAGTATTAACAGGTCCTATGGCTACACCTTC
CASSINRSYGYTF
>.|TRBV6-5|.|TRBJ1-1
TGTGCCAGCAGTTTTCAGACAGGCGCCGGGGCTTTCTTT
CASSFQTGAGAFF
>.|TRBV9|TRBD2|TRBJ2-2
TGTGCCAGCAGCACCCGGACTAGCCAGACCGGGGAGCTGTTTTTT
CASSTRTSQTGELFF
>few|TRBV10-3|.|TRBJ1-3
TGTGCCATCAGTGGAACCAGGGGTGGAAACACCATATATTTT
CAISGTRGGNTIYF
>.|TRBV5-1|TRBD1|TRBJ2-2
TGCGCCAGCAGCACGGACAGGGGTGACACCGGGGAGCTGTTTTTT
CASSTDRGDTGELFF
>.|TRBV7-7|.|TRBJ2-5
TGTGCCAGCAGCTTAGGAGGGACAAAAGAGACCCAGTACTTC
CASSLGGTKETQYF
>.|TRBV6-5|.|TRBJ1-5
TGTGCCAGCAGTTACTCGATGACGGCGGATCAGCCCCAGCATTTT
CASSYSMTADQPQHF
>.|TRBV25-1|.|TRBJ1-4
TGTGCCAGCAGTACCGGCAGGGCCATAAATGAAAAACTGTTTTTT
CASSTGRAINEKLFF
>.|TRBV7-9|TRBD2|TRBJ2-1
TGTGCCAGCAGCTCAGGAGCGGGAGGCCTTTACAATGAGCAGTTCTTC
CASSSGAGGLYNEQFF
>.|TRBV2|.|TRBJ2-5
TGTGCCAGCAGAAGCCGTGGGAGTAGAGCTTACCAAGAGACCCAGTACTTC
CASRSRGSRAYQETQYF
>.|TRBV7-5|.|TRBJ1-2
TGTGTCAGAAGCCGACTGCACGGGAGTAATGGTGGCTACACCTTC
CVRSRLHGSNGGYTF
>.|TRBV29-1|.|TRBJ1-5
TGCAGCGTTGTCTTTGACAGGAGCAATCAGCCCCAGCATTTT
CSVVFDRSNQPQHF
>.|TRBV4-1|TRBD2|TRBJ2-2
TGCGCCAGCAGCCAAGGCGGGGGGCCTACGGTCGGGGAGCTGTTTTTT
CASSQGGGPTVGELFF
>once|TRBV11-2|.|TRBJ1-2
TGTGCCAGCAGCTTAGTAGGGGTGGTCTCTGGCTACACCTTC
CASSLVGVVSGYTF
>.|TRBV11-2|TRBD2|TRBJ2-7
TGTGCCAGCAGGGGACTAGCGGGAACCCTCTCCTACGAGCAGTACTTC
CASRGLAGTLSYEQYF
>.|TRBV5-1|TRBD1|TRBJ1-2
TGCGCCAGCAGCTTGGCAGGGGGCCCTAACTATGGCTACACCTTC
CASSLAGGPNYGYTF
>.|TRBV7-9|.|TRBJ1-2
TGTGCCAGCAGCTTCTCTAACAGGGCATTTTATGGCTACACCTTC
CASSFSNRAFYGYTF
>.|TRBV19|TRBD2|TRBJ2-1
TGTGCCAAGAGCCAGTATCTAGCGGGAGTATACAATGAGCAGTTCTTC
CAKSQYLAGVYNEQFF
>.|TRBV4-1|TRBD1|TRBJ1-5
TGCGCCAGCAGCCAAGATTTTCCGACAGGGCTTAATCAGCCCCAGCATTTT
CASSQDFPTGLNQPQHF
>.|TRBV2|.|TRBJ2-2
TGTGCCAGCAGGTCCGGGACACACAGCAACACCGGGGAGCTGTTTTTT
CASRSGTHSNTGELFF
>.|TRBV27|TRBD2|TRBJ2-5
TGTGCCAGCAGTTTAGCGGGCGGGTGGGAGCGGGGCCAAGAGACCCAGTACTTC
CASSLAGGWERGQETQYF
>.|TRBV2|.|TRBJ1-4
TGTGCCAGCCACCTCGGACAGTCTAATGAAAAACTGTTTTTT
CASHLGQSNEKLFF
>.|TRBV4-2|TRBD1|TRBJ2-7
TGTGCCAGCAGCCAGGGACAGGGTGACTACGAGCAGTACTTC
CASSQGQGDYEQYF
>.|TRBV2|.|TRBJ1-1
TGTGCCAGCACAGAAGACATGAACACTGAAGCTTTCTTT
CASTEDMNTEAFF
>.|TRBV7-9|TRBD2|TRBJ2-3
TGTGCCAGCAGCTCCCCGACTAGCGGGGTGGCAGATACGCAGTATTTT
CASSSPTSGVADTQYF